These T cell receptor beta chains were read from a single sample in a study of OX40 agonist ivuxolimab in advanced cancers. This table comes from immunoSEQ multiplex PCR, and its TCRdb copy is limited to in-frame clones, with some not included. The sample lists 80,000 or so clones; 84% were seen once. The sample in question was CD4+ or CD8+ T cells sorted from blood, obtained in a trial of the OX40 agonist ivuxolimab. The origin of the receptors is an adult with an advanced solid tumor such as melanoma, head and neck, liver or kidney cancer. Each CDR3 is given with its conserved first and last residue. Fields, in order: J gene, D gene, V gene, CDR3 protein. The D gene is left open where the match is weak.

TRBJ1-1	TRBD1	TRBV6-1	CASSRDRDTEAFF
TRBJ2-7	.	TRBV6-5	CAIQRGGSPYEQYF
TRBJ1-4	.	TRBV29-1	CSVERDNEKLFF
TRBJ1-5	.	TRBV28	CASSSTTGPSNQPQHF
TRBJ1-5	TRBD1	TRBV2	CASSEGQGNQPQHF
TRBJ1-2	.	TRBV18	CASSPEFLGNYGYTF
TRBJ2-1	TRBD2	TRBV2	CASRLAPEQFF
TRBJ2-2	.	TRBV5-1	CASSTEAGTGELFF
TRBJ1-1	.	TRBV6-6	CASSYWGETEAFF
TRBJ2-1	.	TRBV7-9	CASSLSIGENEQFF
TRBJ1-2	.	TRBV28	CASSLYRVGYGYTF
TRBJ2-4	TRBD2	TRBV2	CASSGEAGGDIQYF
TRBJ2-5	TRBD1	TRBV7-7	CASSKPGTEETQYF
TRBJ1-2	.	TRBV7-4	CASSCISSARNYGYTF
TRBJ2-1	.	TRBV28	CASSSPTQGLDEQFF
TRBJ1-5	.	TRBV7-9	CASSQTRVGSDDQPQHF
TRBJ2-1	TRBD2	TRBV30	CAWSLTSGGGGKQFF
TRBJ2-7	TRBD1	TRBV9	CASSARTGASYEQYF
TRBJ2-7	TRBD1	TRBV5-1	CASSQQGHLSYEQYF
TRBJ2-1	TRBD2	TRBV29-1	CSVASSGSYNEQFF
TRBJ2-5	TRBD1	TRBV12-5	CASGTGTGGVLGETQYF
TRBJ2-7	TRBD1	TRBV19	CASSFRDRPYEQYF
TRBJ1-4	.	TRBV6-5	CASSPGPYEKLFF
TRBJ1-5	TRBD1	TRBV27	CASSLEGQGYQPQHF
TRBJ1-4	.	TRBV7-2	CASSLGQGRATNEKLFF
TRBJ1-5	TRBD1	TRBV5-1	CASSPGAGGLGQPQHF
TRBJ1-2	.	TRBV6-5	CASSSLAGTGHYGYTF
TRBJ1-3	.	TRBV30	CAWREVRGDLPGNTIYF
TRBJ2-5	.	TRBV12-5	CASGLVRGAQYF
TRBJ2-3	TRBD2	TRBV5-5	CASSLGLAGGITDTQYF
TRBJ2-7	.	TRBV14	CASSRGQSEQYF
TRBJ2-1	.	TRBV7-8	CASSPLQGNLNEQFF
TRBJ1-5	.	TRBV19	CASTASGVLSNQPQHF
TRBJ2-7	.	TRBV21-1	CASSNGTGFWENCEQYF
TRBJ2-7	.	TRBV2	CAQSTGLGDFSYEQYF
TRBJ2-3	TRBD2	TRBV5-6	CASRKAGETDTQYF
TRBJ1-2	TRBD1	TRBV10-2	CASTQGQGVFYYGYTF
TRBJ2-7	TRBD2	TRBV11-3	CASSLSGGPSYEQYF
TRBJ2-6	.	TRBV11-2	CASSLEVWGPGANVLTF
TRBJ1-1	TRBD1	TRBV29-1	CSVARQGAEAFF